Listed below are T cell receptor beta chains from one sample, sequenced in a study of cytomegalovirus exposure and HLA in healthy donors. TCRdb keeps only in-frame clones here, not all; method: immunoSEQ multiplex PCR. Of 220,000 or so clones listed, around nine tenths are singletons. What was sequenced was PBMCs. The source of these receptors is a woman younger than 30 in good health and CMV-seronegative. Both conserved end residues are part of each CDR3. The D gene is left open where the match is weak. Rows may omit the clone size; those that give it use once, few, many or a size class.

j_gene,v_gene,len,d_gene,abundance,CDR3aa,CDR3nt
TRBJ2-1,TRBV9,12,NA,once,CASSVSAGRQFF,TGTGCCAGCAGCGTATCGGCGGGACGGCAGTTCTTC
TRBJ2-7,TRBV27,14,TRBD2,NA,CASERLAGVGEQYF,TGTGCCAGCGAGAGACTAGCGGGAGTAGGCGAGCAGTACTTC
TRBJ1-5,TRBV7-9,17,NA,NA,CASSLASDWEDMEPQHF,TGTGCCAGCAGCTTAGCGTCGGACTGGGAGGACATGGAGCCCCAGCATTTT
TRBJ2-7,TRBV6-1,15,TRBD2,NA,CASSATSGLSYEQYF,TGTGCCAGCAGCGCAACTAGCGGCCTTTCCTACGAGCAGTACTTC
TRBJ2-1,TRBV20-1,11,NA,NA,CSARLLFEQFF,TGCAGTGCTAGACTCCTATTTGAGCAGTTCTTC
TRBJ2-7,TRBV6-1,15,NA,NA,CASSPQSGGNYEQYF,TGTGCCAGCAGTCCCCAAAGTGGGGGGAACTACGAGCAGTACTTC
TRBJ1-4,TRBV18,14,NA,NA,CASSWTEKNEKLFF,TGTGCCAGCTCTTGGACAGAGAAAAATGAAAAACTGTTTTTT
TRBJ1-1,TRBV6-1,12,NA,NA,CASMEGMTEAFF,TGTGCCAGCATGGAGGGCATGACTGAAGCTTTCTTT
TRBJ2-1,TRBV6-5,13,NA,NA,CASSGSGEDEQFF,TGTGCCAGCAGCGGCTCAGGCGAAGATGAGCAGTTCTTC
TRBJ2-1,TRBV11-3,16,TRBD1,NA,CASSLEPGQGRNEQFF,TGTGCCAGCAGCTTAGAGCCGGGACAGGGAAGGAATGAGCAGTTCTTC
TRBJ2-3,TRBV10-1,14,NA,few,CASTGEVGTDTQYF,TGCGCCAGCACGGGGGAGGTTGGCACAGATACGCAGTATTTT
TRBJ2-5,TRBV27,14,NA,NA,CASSRSRVSETQYF,TGTGCCAGCAGTCGATCCAGGGTTTCGGAGACCCAGTACTTC
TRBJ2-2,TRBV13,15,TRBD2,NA,CASIFGGRGTGELFF,TGTGCCAGCATTTTCGGCGGGAGGGGCACCGGGGAGCTGTTTTTT
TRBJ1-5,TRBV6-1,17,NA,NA,CASSEGGGFMSNQPQHF,TGTGCCAGCAGTGAGGGCGGGGGGTTTATGAGCAATCAGCCCCAGCATTTT
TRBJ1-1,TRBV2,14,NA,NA,CASSEGQGNTEAFF,TGTGCCAGCAGTGAAGGGCAGGGGAACACTGAAGCTTTCTTT
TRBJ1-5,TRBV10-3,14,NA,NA,CAISESYSNQPQHF,TGTGCCATCAGTGAGTCGTATAGCAATCAGCCCCAGCATTTT
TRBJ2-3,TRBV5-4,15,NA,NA,CASSLGGGSTDTQYF,TGTGCCAGCAGCCTCGGGGGCGGGAGTACCGATACGCAGTATTTT
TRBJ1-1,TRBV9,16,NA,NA,CASSVGRQTPFTEAFF,TGTGCCAGCAGCGTAGGCAGACAGACTCCCTTCACTGAAGCTTTCTTT
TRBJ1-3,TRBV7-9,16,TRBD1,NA,CASSFRQGNSGNTIYF,TGTGCCAGCAGCTTCAGACAGGGGAACTCTGGAAACACCATATATTTT
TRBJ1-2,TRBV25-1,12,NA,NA,CASSDMRYGYTF,TGTGCCAGCAGTGACATGAGGTACGGCTACACCTTC
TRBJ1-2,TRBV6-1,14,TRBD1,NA,CASRQGGVRYGYTF,TGTGCCAGCAGGCAAGGGGGCGTAAGGTATGGCTACACCTTC
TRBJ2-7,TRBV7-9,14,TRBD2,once,CASSLLAGGIEQYF,TGTGCCAGCAGCTTGTTAGCGGGAGGGATTGAGCAGTACTTC
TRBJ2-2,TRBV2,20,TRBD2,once,CASTSPPGLAGTSDTGELFF,TGTGCCAGCACCTCCCCCCCAGGACTAGCGGGGACCTCGGACACCGGGGAGCTGTTTTTT
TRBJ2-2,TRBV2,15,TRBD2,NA,CASTGLAGGIGELFF,TGTGCCAGCACGGGACTAGCGGGAGGGATCGGGGAGCTGTTTTTT
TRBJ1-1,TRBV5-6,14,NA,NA,CASRNNGGNTEAFF,TGTGCCAGCCGAAATAATGGAGGGAACACTGAAGCTTTCTTT
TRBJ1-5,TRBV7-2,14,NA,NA,CASSLTPRVQPQHF,TGTGCCAGCAGCCTCACGCCCCGGGTTCAGCCCCAGCATTTT
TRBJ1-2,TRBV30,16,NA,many,CAWSFPGGPTIYGYTF,TGTGCCTGGAGTTTCCCGGGAGGGCCAACAATCTATGGCTACACCTTC
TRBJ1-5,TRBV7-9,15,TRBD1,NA,CASSTDRESNQPQHF,TGTGCCAGCAGCACAGACAGGGAAAGCAATCAGCCCCAGCATTTT
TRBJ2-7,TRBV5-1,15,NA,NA,CASSLDVGHPYEQYF,TGCGCCAGCAGCTTGGATGTCGGACATCCCTACGAGCAGTACTTC
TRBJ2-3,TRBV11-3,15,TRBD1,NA,CASSTRTGNTDTQYF,TGTGCCAGCAGCACCAGGACAGGGAACACAGATACGCAGTATTTT
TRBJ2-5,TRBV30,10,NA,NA,CGGGQETQYF,TGTGGTGGGGGGCAAGAGACCCAGTACTTC
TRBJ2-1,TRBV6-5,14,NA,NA,CASSAGSSYNEQFF,TGTGCCAGCAGCGCCGGGAGCTCCTACAATGAGCAGTTCTTC
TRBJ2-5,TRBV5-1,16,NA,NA,CASSYLKRDSQETQYF,TGCGCCAGCAGCTACTTAAAACGGGACTCCCAAGAGACCCAGTACTTC